This TCR beta chain emerged from a study of long-term antiretroviral therapy in people with HIV (dated by TCRdb to between 2021 and 2022). Notes on the research overall: The earliest samples were collected roughly a decade before the 2015 WHO recommendation for immediate ART, at a time when ART was usually postponed until CD4 counts fell. This retrospective serial study examined whether starting ART and sustained HIV suppression were associated with changes in the composition and diversity of the TRB repertoire in peripheral blood. The cohort contributed about 190 cryopreserved PBMC samples from about 33 adults with confirmed HIV infection, collected serially over a mean of about six years (range 1-12). About a third of the roughly 30 participants with HIV were female. No cross-contamination during QIAcube processing turned up in test extractions that ran a monoclonal T-cell line alongside 30 to 40 polyclonal samples.

Its CDR3 holds 14 amino acids, cysteine through phenylalanine. Left in the record is the CDR3 DNA by itself, 42 bases read in frame from the first base. The V and J ends are trimmed by 0 bases and 7 bases, leaving 13 bases between them. From the germline V gene, CDR1 is SGDLS and CDR2 is YYNGEE. General conclusions and limits of the study: Because PBMC availability was limited, only the TCR beta chain was sequenced, with no alpha chain pairing. Inferences about post-ART repertoire changes were limited because no data were available on ART adherence, viral resistance or therapy changes. Expanded TRB clones identified before ART initiation dominated the repertoire across all time points, though the dominance fluctuated and decreased in many PLHIV after ART. CDR3 length ranges in HIV repertoires were narrower than in controls, and network structure suggested an antigen-experienced repertoire with only a slight naive shift after ART. Starting ART was linked to a significant rise in TRB diversity, yet even with long-term ART the diversity remained significantly lower than in transplant donor controls. Samples dated from the mid-2000s to the late 2010s, and the ART regimens used may be less effective than current ones. Unsorted PBMC were profiled instead of sorted CD4+ and CD8+ T cells because pre-ART samples had limited cell numbers.

The immunoSEQ hsTCRB v3.0 assay was used at survey level resolution to sequence the TRB variable region. A depth of roughly 35,000-55,000 T-cell genomes per sample was targeted for TRB sequencing. An Illumina MiSeq with a v3 150-cycle kit was used to sequence the pooled TRB libraries. The study's processing was this. Repertoire analysis was performed in R inside a reproducible Nextflow workflow that covered QC, data transformation and analysis. LymphoSeq2, an R package for AIRR-Seq data exploration, was used to implement custom analyses. After excluding a handful of samples that yielded fewer than 5000 total TRB sequences, fewer than 200 HIV repertoires remained for analysis. Of the roughly 190 retained HIV repertoires, roughly 61 were collected before and roughly 130 after ART initiation. Each repertoire was downsampled to 5000 TRB nucleotide sequences, and summary statistics were averaged across 100 downsampling iterations. TRB sequences were retained for analysis only if CDR3 regions of at least seven amino acids were present. Two measures captured diversity: a Shannon entropy-derived clonality score and the Gini coefficient. In repertoire networks, the top 5000 CDR3 amino acid sequences were linked whenever an edit distance of one separated two sequences. For TRB CDR3 amino acid sequences, antigen specificity groups and MHC restriction were predicted with GLIPH2. CDR3 amino acid sequences were matched against VDJdb and McPAS-TCR to flag known CMV, EBV, HIV or tissue antigen associations. Pre-ART, post-ART and control groups were compared with Wilcoxon signed-rank tests and Holm-Bonferroni correction. TCRdb took over this immuneACCESS table, retaining in-frame rearrangements with V and J assigned. Such tables are incomplete; in checked studies, under half of the missing clones stem from an unresolved V gene, and the remainder is unexplained. Clone size and the V and J calls come from that table; the DNA yielded D and trimming. The sample table holds just under 40,000 clones, of which around 88% were seen once. Of the sample, roughly 3.6% falls within the top ten clones.

A word on this clone: Its antigen is currently not known. No clone much larger than this one lies a single base away; base qualities are absent.

Participants were included only if at least one PBMC sample before ART initiation and at least two post-ART samples were available. Every participant with HIV received treatment in the United States of America. Before DNA extraction, cryopreserved samples of about 1-10 million PBMC were thawed and washed. At the time of the earliest PBMC sample, participants with HIV were aged between 23 and 54 years. PBMC samples were contributed by each participant from 1-4 timepoints before ART initiation and 2-8 timepoints after ART initiation, with a median of 7 samples. Serial HIV viral load, CD4+ T-cell count, ART history and demographic data were obtained for every participant. A Qiagen kit on a QIAcube was used to extract genomic DNA from unsorted PBMC, with samples processed in batches of 12.

This receptor was identified in a woman under 30 with HIV. The starting material was unsorted PBMCs, obtained just before starting antiretroviral therapy. The rearrangement combines TRBV9 with TRBJ1-1, with no confidently assigned D gene. This receptor carries the CDR3 CASSVDLGPDEAFF. The sequenced DNA is TGTGCCAGCAGCGTAGACCTTGGGCCCGATGAAGCTTTCTTT.